Listed below are T cell receptor beta chains from one sample, sequenced in a study of T-cell memory formation after mild COVID-19. Each CDR3 protein is one row after TCRdb ran MiXCR on the 5' RACE reads. The sample has hundreds of thousands of distinct CDR3 sequences, roughly 25% seen once. The sequenced sample consisted of PBMCs or a T cell subset sorted from them (not recorded which). These receptors all stem from an adult woman who had mild COVID-19 (a few samples of this study predate the infection). Cell type and time point are not known. The CDR3 runs from the conserved cysteine through the conserved F or W. A D gene is named only where the DNA matches it firmly. The size field is filled for only some rows; it gives once, few, many or a size class.

v_gene: TRBV12-3/TRBV12-4
abundance: few
d_gene: -
j_gene: TRBJ2-2
CDR3aa: CAGLVGATGELFF
CDR3nt: TGTGCCGGCCTAGTGGGGGCAACCGGGGAGCTGTTTTTT

v_gene: TRBV11-2
abundance: few
d_gene: TRBD1
j_gene: TRBJ2-7
CDR3aa: CASSSPGQVGWADYEQYF
CDR3nt: TGTGCCAGCAGCTCGCCGGGACAGGTGGGGTGGGCCGACTACGAGCAGTACTTC

v_gene: TRBV7-2
abundance: few
d_gene: TRBD2
j_gene: TRBJ2-3
CDR3aa: CASSPRAGGRRDTQYF
CDR3nt: TGTGCCAGCAGCCCACGAGCGGGAGGGCGTAGAGATACGCAGTATTTT

v_gene: TRBV12-3/TRBV12-4
abundance: -
d_gene: -
j_gene: TRBJ1-1
CDR3aa: CASRSTTEAFF
CDR3nt: TGTGCCAGCAGATCAACCACTGAAGCTTTCTTT

v_gene: TRBV5-1
abundance: many
d_gene: -
j_gene: TRBJ2-3
CDR3aa: CASSLPRDGDSTDTQYF
CDR3nt: TGCGCCAGCAGCTTACCCCGGGACGGAGATAGCACAGATACGCAGTATTTT

v_gene: TRBV19
abundance: -
d_gene: TRBD2
j_gene: TRBJ2-3
CDR3aa: CASSPSGTARTDTQYF
CDR3nt: TGTGCCAGTAGTCCAAGCGGGACGGCTCGCACAGATACGCAGTATTTT

v_gene: TRBV30
abundance: -
d_gene: TRBD2
j_gene: TRBJ2-1
CDR3aa: CAWCLAGGLDEQFF
CDR3nt: TGTGCCTGGTGTCTAGCGGGGGGGCTTGATGAGCAGTTCTTC

v_gene: TRBV6-5
abundance: -
d_gene: -
j_gene: TRBJ1-5
CDR3aa: CASSPEGGGGQPQHF
CDR3nt: TGTGCCAGCAGCCCCGAGGGCGGGGGTGGGCAGCCCCAGCATTTT

v_gene: TRBV14
abundance: few
d_gene: -
j_gene: TRBJ1-1
CDR3aa: CASSQYVGEAFF
CDR3nt: TGTGCCAGCAGCCAATATGTTGGAGAAGCTTTCTTT

v_gene: TRBV6-6
abundance: -
d_gene: -
j_gene: TRBJ2-7
CDR3aa: CASSYSSGFYEQYF
CDR3nt: TGTGCCAGCAGTTACTCTTCGGGGTTTTACGAGCAGTACTTC

v_gene: TRBV4-2
abundance: few
d_gene: TRBD2
j_gene: TRBJ2-1
CDR3aa: CASSQELYPSGDRSYNEQFF
CDR3nt: TGTGCCAGCAGCCAAGAGTTGTATCCTAGCGGGGATCGCTCCTACAATGAGCAGTTCTTC

v_gene: TRBV20-1
abundance: few
d_gene: TRBD2
j_gene: TRBJ2-1
CDR3aa: CSASRTSGGNEQFF
CDR3nt: TGCAGTGCTAGTCGGACTAGCGGGGGTAATGAGCAGTTCTTC

v_gene: TRBV9
abundance: -
d_gene: TRBD1
j_gene: TRBJ2-2
CDR3aa: CASSVKDRGNTGELFF
CDR3nt: TGTGCCAGCAGCGTAAAGGACAGGGGCAACACCGGGGAGCTGTTTTTT

v_gene: TRBV3-1
abundance: few
d_gene: -
j_gene: TRBJ2-4
CDR3aa: CASSQVGFPIQYF
CDR3nt: TGTGCCAGCAGCCAAGTCGGGTTTCCCATTCAGTACTTC

v_gene: TRBV3-1
abundance: -
d_gene: TRBD2
j_gene: TRBJ2-7
CDR3aa: CASSRGTSGYYEQYF
CDR3nt: TGTGCCAGCAGCCGCGGGACTAGCGGGTACTACGAGCAGTACTTC

v_gene: TRBV12-3/TRBV12-4
abundance: -
d_gene: -
j_gene: TRBJ1-1
CDR3aa: CASRPGHLNTEAFF
CDR3nt: TGTGCCAGCAGGCCGGGACACCTGAACACTGAAGCTTTCTTT

v_gene: TRBV19
abundance: -
d_gene: TRBD1
j_gene: TRBJ1-2
CDR3aa: CASSPGTGNPLDGYTF
CDR3nt: TGTGCCAGTAGTCCCGGGACAGGGAACCCCCTGGATGGCTACACCTTC

v_gene: TRBV27
abundance: -
d_gene: -
j_gene: TRBJ1-5
CDR3aa: CASSLWLWEPQHF
CDR3nt: TGTGCCAGCAGTTTATGGCTATGGGAGCCCCAGCATTTT

v_gene: TRBV4-3
abundance: -
d_gene: TRBD1
j_gene: TRBJ1-1
CDR3aa: CASSQGARAGGRLTEAFF
CDR3nt: TGCGCCAGCAGCCAAGGGGCTAGGGCAGGGGGCCGTCTCACTGAAGCTTTCTTT

v_gene: TRBV19
abundance: -
d_gene: TRBD2
j_gene: TRBJ2-5
CDR3aa: CASRHSGAKETQYF
CDR3nt: TGTGCCAGTAGACATAGCGGGGCTAAAGAGACCCAGTACTTC

v_gene: TRBV7-9
abundance: few
d_gene: TRBD1
j_gene: TRBJ1-5
CDR3aa: CASSTEDRGQPQHF
CDR3nt: TGTGCCAGCAGCACCGAGGACAGGGGCCAGCCCCAGCATTTT

v_gene: TRBV24-1
abundance: -
d_gene: TRBD1
j_gene: TRBJ1-2
CDR3aa: CATSDYEGTDGYTF
CDR3nt: TGTGCCACCAGTGATTACGAGGGGACAGACGGCTACACCTTC

v_gene: TRBV11-2
abundance: -
d_gene: -
j_gene: TRBJ2-1
CDR3aa: CASSLVISTSSYNEQFF
CDR3nt: TGTGCCAGCAGCTTAGTTATTTCGACCAGCTCCTACAATGAGCAGTTCTTC

v_gene: TRBV7-2
abundance: few
d_gene: -
j_gene: TRBJ2-3
CDR3aa: CASSLVSGSSTDTQYF
CDR3nt: TGTGCCAGCAGCTTAGTTTCCGGGTCTAGCACAGATACGCAGTATTTT

v_gene: TRBV2
abundance: -
d_gene: -
j_gene: TRBJ2-3
CDR3aa: CASSEGTASSTDTQYF
CDR3nt: TGTGCCAGCAGTGAAGGGACAGCTAGTAGCACAGATACGCAGTATTTT

v_gene: TRBV4-3
abundance: -
d_gene: -
j_gene: TRBJ2-1
CDR3aa: CASSQDRSSLQFF
CDR3nt: TGCGCCAGCAGCCAAGACCGTAGCAGTCTCCAGTTCTTC

v_gene: TRBV6-2/TRBV6-3
abundance: -
d_gene: TRBD2
j_gene: TRBJ2-2
CDR3aa: CASSPGLADTGELFF
CDR3nt: TGTGCCAGCAGCCCGGGACTAGCGGACACCGGGGAGCTGTTTTTT

v_gene: TRBV30
abundance: few
d_gene: TRBD1
j_gene: TRBJ2-3
CDR3aa: CAWSPKGARDTQYF
CDR3nt: TGTGCCTGGAGTCCGAAGGGGGCGAGAGATACGCAGTATTTT

v_gene: TRBV7-9
abundance: -
d_gene: -
j_gene: TRBJ2-3
CDR3aa: CASSRDTLRADTQYF
CDR3nt: TGTGCCAGCAGCCGGGACACCCTTCGTGCAGATACGCAGTATTTT

v_gene: TRBV7-8
abundance: -
d_gene: -
j_gene: TRBJ2-3
CDR3aa: CASSFIDRKDTQYF
CDR3nt: TGTGCCAGCAGCTTCATCGATCGGAAAGATACGCAGTATTTT

v_gene: TRBV7-6
abundance: -
d_gene: -
j_gene: TRBJ2-5
CDR3aa: CASSPRRSRETQYF
CDR3nt: TGTGCCAGCAGCCCGCGGAGGAGCAGAGAGACCCAGTACTTC

v_gene: TRBV9
abundance: many
d_gene: -
j_gene: TRBJ2-3
CDR3aa: CASSRGRTDTQYF
CDR3nt: TGTGCCAGCTCGAGGGGTCGCACAGATACGCAGTATTTT

v_gene: TRBV30
abundance: -
d_gene: TRBD1
j_gene: TRBJ1-1
CDR3aa: CAWSTQTGHTEAFF
CDR3nt: TGTGCCTGGAGTACCCAGACAGGGCACACTGAAGCTTTCTTT

v_gene: TRBV29-1
abundance: -
d_gene: -
j_gene: TRBJ2-5
CDR3aa: CSVEDAGGPLETQYF
CDR3nt: TGCAGCGTTGAAGATGCAGGGGGGCCCCTGGAGACCCAGTACTTC

v_gene: TRBV29-1
abundance: many
d_gene: -
j_gene: TRBJ1-5
CDR3aa: CSVRDNYNQPQHF
CDR3nt: TGCAGCGTTCGTGACAATTACAATCAGCCCCAGCATTTT

v_gene: TRBV14
abundance: few
d_gene: -
j_gene: TRBJ2-7
CDR3aa: CASSQVSGTGEQYF
CDR3nt: TGTGCCAGCAGCCAAGTTTCGGGAACAGGGGAGCAGTACTTC

v_gene: TRBV29-1
abundance: few
d_gene: TRBD2
j_gene: TRBJ2-7
CDR3aa: CSVGRTSGSGSNEQYF
CDR3nt: TGCAGCGTTGGACGGACTAGCGGGAGTGGGAGCAACGAGCAGTACTTC

v_gene: TRBV7-8
abundance: -
d_gene: -
j_gene: TRBJ2-5
CDR3aa: CASSLPLGLETQYF
CDR3nt: TGTGCCAGCAGCTTACCCCTGGGGTTGGAGACCCAGTACTTC

v_gene: TRBV2
abundance: -
d_gene: -
j_gene: TRBJ2-5
CDR3aa: CASSEAGGTRETQYF
CDR3nt: TGTGCCAGCAGTGAAGCGGGCGGGACAAGGGAGACCCAGTACTTC

v_gene: TRBV10-3
abundance: -
d_gene: -
j_gene: TRBJ1-3
CDR3aa: CAISGRQLGSGNTIYF
CDR3nt: TGTGCCATCAGTGGACGACAACTCGGCTCTGGAAACACCATATATTTT